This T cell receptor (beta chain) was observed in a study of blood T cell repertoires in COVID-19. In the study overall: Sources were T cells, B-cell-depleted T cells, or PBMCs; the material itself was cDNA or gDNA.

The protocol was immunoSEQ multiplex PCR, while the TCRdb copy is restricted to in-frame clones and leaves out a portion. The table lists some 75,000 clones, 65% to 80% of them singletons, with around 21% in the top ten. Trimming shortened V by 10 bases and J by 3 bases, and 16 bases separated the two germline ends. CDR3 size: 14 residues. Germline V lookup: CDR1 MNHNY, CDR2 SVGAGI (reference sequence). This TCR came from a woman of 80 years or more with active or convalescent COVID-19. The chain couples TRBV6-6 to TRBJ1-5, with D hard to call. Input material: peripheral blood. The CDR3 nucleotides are TGTGCCACCTTTCCGGGAGGGTACAATCAGCCCCAGCATTTT. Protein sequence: CATFPGGYNQPQHF.